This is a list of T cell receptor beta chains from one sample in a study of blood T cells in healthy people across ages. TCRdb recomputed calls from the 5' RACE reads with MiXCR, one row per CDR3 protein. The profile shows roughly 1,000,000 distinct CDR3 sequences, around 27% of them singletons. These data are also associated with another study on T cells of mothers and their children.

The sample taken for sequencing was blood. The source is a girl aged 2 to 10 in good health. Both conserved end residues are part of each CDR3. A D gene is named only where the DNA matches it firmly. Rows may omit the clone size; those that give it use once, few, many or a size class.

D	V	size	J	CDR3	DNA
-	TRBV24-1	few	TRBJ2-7	CATSDSNRPSYEQYF	TGTGCCACCAGTGATTCGAATCGGCCCTCCTACGAGCAGTACTTC
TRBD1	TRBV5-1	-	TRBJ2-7	CASSPAHRGEYEQYF	TGCGCCAGCAGCCCTGCTCACAGGGGGGAATACGAGCAGTACTTC
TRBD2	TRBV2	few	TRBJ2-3	CAIPSSRAGDSADTQYF	TGTGCCATTCCATCTTCGCGAGCGGGAGATAGCGCAGATACGCAGTATTTT
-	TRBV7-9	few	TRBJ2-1	CASSLAEDRKVWVQNEQFF	TGTGCCAGCAGCTTAGCGGAAGATAGGAAGGTTTGGGTTCAGAATGAGCAGTTCTTC
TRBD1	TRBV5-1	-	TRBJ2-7	CASSGGQGKGEQYF	TGCGCCAGCAGCGGGGGACAGGGGAAAGGCGAGCAGTACTTC
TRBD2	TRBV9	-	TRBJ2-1	CASSFLQSGSNFFEQFF	TGTGCCAGCAGCTTTCTTCAAAGCGGGAGTAATTTCTTTGAGCAGTTCTTC
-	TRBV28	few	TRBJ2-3	CAITTSRADIIPTDTQYF	TGTGCCATCACGACGTCGAGGGCCGACATCATCCCCACAGATACGCAGTATTTT
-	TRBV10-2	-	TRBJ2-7	CASSGTSSSYEQYF	TGCGCCAGCAGCGGGACGTCCAGCTCCTACGAGCAGTACTTC
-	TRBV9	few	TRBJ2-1	CASSPGGPSYNEQFF	TGTGCCAGCAGTCCGGGGGGCCCTTCCTACAATGAGCAGTTCTTC
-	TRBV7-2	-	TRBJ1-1	CASSPQRGWNTEAFF	TGTGCCAGCAGCCCGCAAAGAGGGTGGAACACTGAAGCTTTCTTT
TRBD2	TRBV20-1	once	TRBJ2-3	CSARDPGRSTDTQYF	TGCAGTGCTAGAGATCCCGGGAGGTCGACAGATACGCAGTATTTT
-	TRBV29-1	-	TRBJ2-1	CSVAFRLSYNEQFF	TGCAGCGTTGCTTTCCGACTATCCTACAATGAGCAGTTCTTC
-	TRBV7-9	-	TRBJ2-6	CASSYMSSGANVLTF	TGTGCCAGCAGCTATATGAGCTCTGGGGCCAACGTCCTGACTTTC
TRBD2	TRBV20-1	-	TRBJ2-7	CSAKVGLAGSSYEQYF	TGCAGTGCTAAGGTGGGACTAGCAGGTAGCTCCTACGAGCAGTACTTC
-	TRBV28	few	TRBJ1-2	CASTHSYGYTF	TGTGCCAGCACCCATTCTTATGGCTACACCTTC
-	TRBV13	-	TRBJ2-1	CASSSRDSPPIEQFF	TGTGCCAGCAGCTCCCGGGACTCCCCTCCCATTGAGCAGTTCTTC
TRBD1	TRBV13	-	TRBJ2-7	CASSIGTGNDYEQYF	TGTGCCAGCAGCATAGGGACAGGTAACGACTACGAGCAGTACTTC
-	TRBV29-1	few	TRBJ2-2	CSVEAANTGELFF	TGCAGCGTTGAGGCAGCGAACACCGGGGAGCTGTTTTTT
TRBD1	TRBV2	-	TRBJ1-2	CASSEAGQSYGYTF	TGTGCCAGCAGTGAAGCGGGACAGAGCTATGGCTACACCTTC
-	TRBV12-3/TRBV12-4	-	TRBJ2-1	CASSFSPGLTEQFF	TGTGCCAGCAGTTTTTCTCCAGGTCTTACTGAGCAGTTCTTC
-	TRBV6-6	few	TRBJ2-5	CASSFTGTRQETQYF	TGTGCCAGCAGTTTTACCGGGACAAGACAAGAGACCCAGTACTTC
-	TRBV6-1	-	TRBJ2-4	CASRSQGPSAKNIQYF	TGTGCCAGCAGGTCCCAAGGCCCCTCAGCCAAAAACATTCAGTACTTC
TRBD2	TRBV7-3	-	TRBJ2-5	CASSLTGGRIFF	TGTGCCAGCAGCTTAACGGGCGGGAGGATCTTCTTC
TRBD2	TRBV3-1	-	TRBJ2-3	CASRPRLAGPDTQYF	TGTGCCAGCAGACCAAGACTAGCGGGCCCAGATACGCAGTATTTT
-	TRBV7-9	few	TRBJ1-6	CASSSLIGGRNSPLHF	TGTGCCAGCAGCTCCCTGATCGGGGGGAGGAATTCACCCCTCCACTTT
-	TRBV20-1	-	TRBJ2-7	CSASVTQVPSYEQYF	TGCAGTGCTAGCGTCACACAGGTCCCGTCCTACGAGCAGTACTTC
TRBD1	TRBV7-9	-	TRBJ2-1	CASSLDRGLRNEQFF	TGTGCCAGCAGCTTGGACAGGGGCTTGAGAAATGAGCAGTTCTTC
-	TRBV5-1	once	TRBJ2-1	CASSLGGTGHEQFF	TGCGCCAGCAGCTTGGGGGGAACAGGTCATGAGCAGTTCTTC